This T cell receptor beta chain was obtained from a study of blood T cells in healthy people across ages. Sample-barcoded 5' priming and a J-beta primer mix drove a second PCR of about 7 to 12 cycles. TCRdb reprocessed the 5' RACE reads via MiXCR and lists one record per CDR3 protein. Here the sample spans roughly 1 million distinct CDR3 sequences, 20% to 25% being singletons. Per sample, a minimum of 6 million PBMCs were isolated. In germline, CDR1 is SNHLY, CDR2 FYNNEI. V lost 1 base, J lost 10 bases, and 14 bases lay in between. This CDR3 contains 15 residues. This sample also belongs to another study, concerning T cells of mothers and their children. Per that study: The authors used all extracted RNA for cDNA synthesis, at about 1.6 ug per 15 ul. The study found slightly higher but non-significant overlap in related versus unrelated mother-child pairs.

This clonotype was sampled from a girl aged 2-15 years in good health. This rearrangement joins TRBV2 to TRBJ1-6; no definite D call. The sequenced sample consisted of blood. CDR3 bases: TGTGCCAGCAGTGAAGATATCGTACACCCATCACCCCTCCACTTT. Protein: CASSEDIVHPSPLHF.